This T cell receptor (beta chain) is drawn from a study of blood T cell repertoires in COVID-19. Trimming pared 2 bases from V and 7 bases from J, leaving 8 bases between. This CDR3 comprises 12 residues. Profiling relied on immunoSEQ multiplex PCR, and the TCRdb table lists in-frame clones only, not all of them. The sample carries some 220,000 clones, around 82% recorded once. This sequence originates from a woman in her 70s with acute or convalescent COVID-19. The rearrangement links TRBV12-3 or TRBV12-4 to TRBJ1-2; tentatively, D is TRBD1 (5 bases). The sequencing input was peripheral blood. The CDR3 bases are TGTGCCAGCAGTTTAAACGGGGGTGGCTACACCTTC. Translation gives CASSLNGGGYTF.